Below, 24 T cell receptor beta chains from the same sample are listed, as sequenced in a study of OX40 agonist ivuxolimab in advanced cancers. This table comes from immunoSEQ multiplex PCR, and its TCRdb copy is limited to in-frame clones, with some not included. The top ten clones hold over 3% of a sample with about 56,000 clones, approximately 86% of them seen once. Specimen: CD4+ or CD8+ T cells sorted from blood, collected in a trial of the OX40 agonist ivuxolimab. These receptors all come from an adult with an advanced solid tumor such as melanoma, head and neck, liver or kidney cancer.

The chain employs TRBV7-2 and TRBJ2-2, with 10 bases that match TRBD1. V dropped 5 bases and J dropped 4; count of bases not matched to a gene: 7. The germline gives CDR1 SGHTA, CDR2 FQGNSA. This CDR3 is 16 amino acids long. In DNA, the CDR3 is TGTGCCAGCAGCCCGCCGGGGACAGGGGCCACCGGGGAGCTGTTTTTT. Its translation is CASSPPGTGATGELFF.

This CDR3 reads CASSGRAGATNYGYTF. CDR3 nucleotide sequence: TGTGCCAGCAGTGGGAGAGCCGGGGCCACTAACTATGGCTACACCTTC. The V call is TRBV6-1, the J call TRBJ1-2; D might be TRBD1 (5 bases). The CDR3 has 16 residues. Between the trimmed V and J ends, which lost 4 bases and 0 bases, there was a span of 15 bases. Germline loops: CDR1 MNHNS, CDR2 SASEGT.

V is TRBV20-1 and J is TRBJ2-7; D possibly corresponds to TRBD1 (5 bases). V dropped 5 bases and J dropped 4 bases, with 9 bases sitting between them. Germline V gene lookup returns CDR1 DFQATT and CDR2 SNEGSKA (reference sequence). This CDR3 is 11 amino acids long. The CDR3 sequence: CSASTAYEQYF. The DNA for the CDR3 is TGCAGTGCTTCGACAGCGTACGAGCAGTACTTC.

The chain has TRBV28 and TRBJ1-1, with 7 bases lining up with TRBD1. Germline assignment: CDR1 MDHEN and CDR2 SYDVKM. The CDR3 is 17 amino acids. The ends lost 3 bases at V and 2 bases at J; junction bases unmatched: 12. Here the CDR3 DNA reads TGTGCCAGCAGTTTCGCTGGGGCAGGGGGTGTCAACACTGAAGCTTTCTTT. Its protein is CASSFAGAGGVNTEAFF.

The chain is built from TRBV18 and TRBJ1-1, with D perhaps matching TRBD1 (6 bases). Germline V gene data show CDR1 as KGHSH and CDR2 as LQKENI. V was clipped by 4 bases and J by 1 base, with 13 bases between them. The CDR3 covers 15 residues. The CDR3 spells CASSQTGARNTEAFF. The DNA of the CDR3 is TGTGCCAGCTCACAGACAGGCGCGAGGAACACTGAAGCTTTCTTT. The full variable domain, in which reference TRBV18 and TRBJ1-1 provide the parts outside the CDR3, is NAGVMQNPRHLVRRRGQEARLRCSPMKGHSHVYWYRQLPEEGLKFMVYLQKENIIDESGMPKERFSAEFPKEGPSILRIQQVVRGDSAAYFCASSQTGARNTEAFFGQGTRLTVV.

The chain has TRBV2 and TRBJ2-7, with D possibly being TRBD1 or TRBD2 (7 bases each). This CDR3 region has 15 residues. V lost 6 bases, J lost 0 bases, and 15 bases lay in between. From germline, CDR1 is SNHLY and CDR2 FYNNEI. The CDR3 sequence is CASRRGTESSYEQYF. The DNA for the CDR3 is TGTGCCAGCAGGCGGGGGACAGAGAGCTCCTACGAGCAGTACTTC.

The V gene is TRBV14, the J gene TRBJ2-1; D call uncertain. The length of the CDR3 is 13 residues. Per the germline V gene, CDR1 is SGHDN and CDR2 is FVKESK. V lost 4 bases, J lost 0 bases, and 4 bases lay in between. CDR3 amino acids: CASSRSSYNEQFF. The CDR3 region has the DNA TGTGCCAGCAGCCGGAGCTCCTACAATGAGCAGTTCTTC.

The chain is built from TRBV27 and TRBJ1-1; D remains ambiguous. From germline, CDR1 is MNHEY and CDR2 SMNVEV (reference sequence). Trimming removed 6 bases at V and 0 bases at J, with 20 bases between. The CDR3 spans 17 residues. CDR3 coding DNA: TGTGCCAGCAGAGTCACACCAACAGAGTCCATGAACACTGAAGCTTTCTTT. This codes for CASRVTPTESMNTEAFF.

This clone was recorded once. The genes are TRBV27 and TRBJ1-2, with D possibly matching TRBD1 (5 bases). V was cut by 8 bases and J by 8 bases, with 21 bases left in between. CDR1 MNHEY and CDR2 SMNVEV come from the germline V gene (reference sequence). CDR3 size: 14 residues. CDR3 DNA sequence: TGTGCCAGCCGTCCAACCGGCAGGGAGGGGGGCTACACCTTC. Its protein is CASRPTGREGGYTF.

The genes are TRBV29-1 and TRBJ2-5; 13 bases line up with TRBD2. The CDR3 runs 15 residues. The trim removed 1 base at V and 5 bases at J, leaving 4 bases unmatched. Per germline, CDR1 SQVTM and CDR2 ANQGSEA. CDR3 DNA sequence: TGCAGCGTTGAAGGGACTAGCGGGAGCATGGAGACCCAGTACTTC. Its protein is CSVEGTSGSMETQYF. Full variable domain (missing parts from reference TRBV29-1 and TRBJ2-5): SAVISQKPSRDICQRGTSLTIQCQVDSQVTMMFWYRQQPGQSLTLIATANQGSEATYESGFVIDKFPISRPNLTFSTLTVSNMSPEDSSIYLCSVEGTSGSMETQYFGPGTRLLVL.

The chain carries TRBV6-6 and TRBJ1-3, with D hard to call. This CDR3 spans 15 amino acids. Germline-derived CDR1 and CDR2 are MNHNY and SVGAGI (reference sequence). V lost 10 bases and J lost 1, with 17 bases in between. The DNA of the CDR3 is TGTGCCACCGGGAGGTCTGGAAGGTCTGGAAACACCATATATTTT. This translates into CATGRSGRSGNTIYF.

This sequence joins TRBV6-1 and TRBJ1-5, with no clear D. V gave up 2 bases and J gave up 4 bases, with 12 bases separating them. Germline V gives CDR1 MNHNS, CDR2 SASEGT. This CDR3 region has 15 residues. Written as DNA, the CDR3 is TGTGCCAGCAGTGAAATACTGATAGGGAATCAGCCCCAGCATTTT. Protein: CASSEILIGNQPQHF.

The chain combines TRBV29-1 with TRBJ2-5; D gene ambiguous. The CDR3 is 15 residues long. The V end was cut by 0 bases, the J end by 5 bases, with 16 bases between. Germline V gene sequence: CDR1 SQVTM, CDR2 ANQGSEA. The CDR3 DNA is TGCAGCGTTGAAGATCCCCAAGGTGGTGTGGAGACCCAGTACTTC. This encodes CSVEDPQGGVETQYF.

The chain uses TRBV27 and TRBJ2-7; 10 bases are shared with TRBD2. Germline CDR1 reads MNHEY; CDR2 reads SMNVEV (reference sequence). The CDR3 has 15 amino acids. V shed 6 bases and J 6 bases; nucleotides not matched to a gene: 11. CDR3 sequence (DNA): TGTGCCAGCAGGGGGAGCGGGAGGGTGATACGCGAGCAGTACTTC. Amino acids: CASRGSGRVIREQYF.

The V call is TRBV27, the J call TRBJ2-7; 16 nucleotides agree with TRBD2. Germline V gene lookup returns CDR1 MNHEY and CDR2 SMNVEV (reference sequence). The junction had 6 bases not matched to a gene; V was cut back by 2 bases and J by 5 bases. The CDR3 has 17 amino acids. This chain's CDR3 is CASSLRGLAGGRDEQYF. DNA of the CDR3: TGTGCCAGCAGTTTAAGGGGACTAGCGGGAGGGAGGGACGAGCAGTACTTC.

This rearrangement joins TRBV5-1 to TRBJ2-3; 7 positions agree with TRBD1. The V gene end was trimmed by 4 bases and the J gene end by 0 bases; junction bases not matched to a gene: 5. Per the germline V gene, CDR1 is SGHRS and CDR2 is YFSETQ. This CDR3 has 15 residues. The CDR3 region is CASSGRQGSTDTQYF. CDR3 bases: TGCGCCAGCAGCGGCCGACAGGGAAGCACAGATACGCAGTATTTT.

Comment on this clone: Given a much more abundant clone one base away, this may be a read error. V and J are TRBV9 and TRBJ1-5; 12 positions match TRBD1. The germline V gene has CDR1 SGDLS and CDR2 YYNGEE. V gave up 4 bases and J gave up 4 bases; unmatched junction bases: 3. This CDR3 spans 15 amino acids. The CDR3 DNA reads as TGTGCCAGCAGCCCGGGACAGGGGGCGAATCAGCCCCAGCATTTT. Encoded protein: CASSPGQGANQPQHF.

This chain links TRBV2 with TRBJ2-7, with 10 bases aligning to TRBD2. Germline V lookup: CDR1 SNHLY, CDR2 FYNNEI. The trim removed 6 bases at V and 2 bases at J, leaving 10 bases unmatched. The CDR3 totals 16 residues. CDR3 sequence reads: CASRDDVLAGAYEQYF. CDR3 coding DNA: TGTGCCAGCAGAGACGACGTCCTAGCGGGGGCCTACGAGCAGTACTTC.

This chain uses TRBV15 with TRBJ1-5; no firm D call. Germline CDR1 reads LNHNV; CDR2 reads YYDKDF (reference sequence). The CDR3 totals 15 residues. V gave up 4 bases and J gave up 3 bases, with 13 bases separating them. CDR3 protein: CATSISGSLNQPQHF. CDR3 nucleotide sequence: TGTGCCACCAGCATTTCCGGGAGCCTCAATCAGCCCCAGCATTTT. The whole variable domain, remainder taken from reference TRBV15 and TRBJ1-5, is DAMVIQNPRYQVTQFGKPVTLSCSQTLNHNVMYWYQQKSSQAPKLLFHYYDKDFNNEADTPDNFQSRRPNTSFCFLDIRSPGLGDTAMYLCATSISGSLNQPQHFGDGTRLSIL.

This rearrangement joins TRBV18 to TRBJ2-1, with 7 bases identical to TRBD2. The CDR3 covers 13 residues. V was pared by 3 bases and J by 9 bases, with 5 bases of the junction left unmatched. In germline, CDR1 is KGHSH, CDR2 LQKENI. The CDR3 region has the DNA TGTGCCAGCTCACCCGGGACTACTACTGAGCAGTTCTTC. It is translated as CASSPGTTTEQFF. The whole variable domain, remainder taken from reference TRBV18 and TRBJ2-1, is NAGVMQNPRHLVRRRGQEARLRCSPMKGHSHVYWYRQLPEEGLKFMVYLQKENIIDESGMPKERFSAEFPKEGPSILRIQQVVRGDSAAYFCASSPGTTTEQFFGPGTRLTVL.

This rearrangement joins TRBV6-5 to TRBJ2-5; 12 bases map to TRBD1. Germline CDR1 MNHEY, CDR2 SVGAGI. The CDR3 has 15 amino acids. The trim removed 7 bases at V and 11 bases at J, leaving 14 bases unmatched. DNA of the CDR3: TGTGCCAGCACCCGAGAGGGACAGGGGGCTCGTGAGCAGTACTTC. This sequence encodes CASTREGQGAREQYF.

The chain combines TRBV7-8 with TRBJ1-5, with 7 nucleotides matching TRBD1. V lost 2 bases to trimming and J lost 7 bases; unmatched junction nucleotides: 8. Germline V CDR1 and CDR2: SGHVS, FQNEAQ. The CDR3 spans 15 residues. The CDR3 bases are TGTGCCAGCAGCTTAAACAGGGGAGGGATCCAGCCCCAGCATTTT. It specifies CASSLNRGGIQPQHF.

The chain has TRBV4-3 and TRBJ1-2; 8 bases line up with TRBD1. After removal of 2 bases from V and 4 bases from J, the junction contained 6 bases not matched to a gene. The CDR3 length is 15 residues. Germline CDR1 and CDR2: LGHNA and YSLEER. The CDR3 protein is CASSQNQGARYGYTF. CDR3 in DNA: TGCGCCAGCAGCCAAAATCAGGGGGCGCGCTATGGCTACACCTTC.

This clone was picked up a small number of times. This chain uses TRBV5-1 with TRBJ1-2; D uncertain. Germline V gene sequence: CDR1 SGHRS, CDR2 YFSETQ. Trimming left V 0 bases short and J 0 bases short, with 12 bases between. The CDR3 is 16 residues long. CDR3 region: CASSLGIGQSNYGYTF. CDR3 DNA: TGCGCCAGCAGCTTGGGAATAGGCCAATCTAACTATGGCTACACCTTC.